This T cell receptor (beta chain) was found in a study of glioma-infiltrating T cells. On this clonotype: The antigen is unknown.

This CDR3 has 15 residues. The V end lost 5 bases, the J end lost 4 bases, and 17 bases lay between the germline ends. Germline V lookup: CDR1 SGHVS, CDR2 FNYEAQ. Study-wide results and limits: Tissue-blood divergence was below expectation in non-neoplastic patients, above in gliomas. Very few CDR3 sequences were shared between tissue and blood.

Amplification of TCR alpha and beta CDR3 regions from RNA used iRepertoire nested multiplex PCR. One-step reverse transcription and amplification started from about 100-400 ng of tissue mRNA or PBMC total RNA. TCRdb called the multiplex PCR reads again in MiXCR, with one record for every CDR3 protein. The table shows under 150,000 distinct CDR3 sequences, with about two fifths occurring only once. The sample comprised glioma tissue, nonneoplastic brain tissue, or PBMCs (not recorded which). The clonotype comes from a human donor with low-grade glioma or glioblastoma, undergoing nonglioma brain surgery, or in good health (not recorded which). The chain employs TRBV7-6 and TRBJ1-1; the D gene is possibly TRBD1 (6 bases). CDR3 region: CASSAQGIGGTEAFF. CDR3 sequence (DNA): TGTGCCAGCAGCGCACAGGGAATTGGTGGCACTGAAGCTTTCTTT.